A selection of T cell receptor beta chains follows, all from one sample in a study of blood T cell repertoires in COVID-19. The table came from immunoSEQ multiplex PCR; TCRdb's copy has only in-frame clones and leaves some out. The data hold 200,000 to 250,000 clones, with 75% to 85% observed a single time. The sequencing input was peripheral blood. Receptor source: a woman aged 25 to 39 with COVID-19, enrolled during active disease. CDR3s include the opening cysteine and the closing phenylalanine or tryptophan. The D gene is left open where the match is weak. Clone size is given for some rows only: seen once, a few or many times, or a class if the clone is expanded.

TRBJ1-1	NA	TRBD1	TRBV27	CASSLPSDRGVEAFF	TGTGCCAGCAGTTTACCGTCAGACAGGGGGGTTGAAGCTTTCTTT
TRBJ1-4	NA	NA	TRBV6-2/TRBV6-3	CASSLTGTTTNEKLFF	TGTGCCAGCAGCCTCACCGGGACAACAACTAATGAAAAACTGTTTTTT
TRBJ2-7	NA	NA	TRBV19	CASSNPTRREQYF	TGTGCCAGTAGTAACCCGACGCGGAGAGAGCAGTACTTC
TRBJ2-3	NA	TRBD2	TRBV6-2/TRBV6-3	CASSYQLAASTDTQYF	TGTGCCAGCAGTTATCAGCTAGCGGCTAGCACAGATACGCAGTATTTT
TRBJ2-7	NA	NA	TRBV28	CASSITPSSYEQYF	TGTGCCAGCAGCATAACTCCTAGCAGCTACGAGCAGTACTTC
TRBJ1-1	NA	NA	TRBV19	CASSMQANTEAFF	TGTGCCAGTAGTATGCAGGCGAACACTGAAGCTTTCTTT
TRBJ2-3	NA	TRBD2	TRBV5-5	CASSLRASGAPTDTQYF	TGTGCCAGCAGCTTGAGGGCTAGCGGGGCGCCCACGGATACGCAGTATTTT
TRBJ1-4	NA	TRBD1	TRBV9	CASSETGSSEKLFF	TGTGCCAGCAGCGAGACAGGGTCGTCAGAAAAACTGTTTTTT
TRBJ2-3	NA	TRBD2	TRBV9	CASSVRGSADTQYF	TGTGCCAGCAGCGTACGCGGGAGTGCAGATACGCAGTATTTT
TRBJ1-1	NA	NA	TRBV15	CATSRKRDEAFF	TGTGCCACCAGCAGAAAACGGGATGAGGCTTTCTTT
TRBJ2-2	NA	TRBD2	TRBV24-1	CATSGSGRGELFF	TGTGCCACCAGTGGCAGCGGGAGAGGTGAGCTGTTTTTT
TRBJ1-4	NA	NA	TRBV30	CAWQQGLAEKLFF	TGTGCCTGGCAACAGGGCCTGGCTGAAAAACTGTTTTTT
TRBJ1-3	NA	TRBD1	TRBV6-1	CASSGPAGQGNSGNTIYF	TGTGCCAGCAGTGGGCCAGCGGGACAGGGGAACTCTGGAAACACCATATATTTT
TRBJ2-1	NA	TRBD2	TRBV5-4	CASSKRTSGFYNEQFF	TGTGCCAGCAGCAAGAGGACTAGCGGGTTCTACAATGAGCAGTTCTTC
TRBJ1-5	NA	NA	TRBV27	CASSLGGSNQPQHF	TGTGCCAGCAGTTTAGGGGGCAGCAATCAGCCCCAGCATTTT
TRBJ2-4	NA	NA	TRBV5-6	CASSSVDIQYF	TGTGCCAGCAGCTCTGTTGACATTCAGTACTTC
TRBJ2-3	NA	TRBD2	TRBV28	CASSPAGEADTQYF	TGTGCCAGCAGTCCAGCGGGAGAGGCCGATACGCAGTATTTT
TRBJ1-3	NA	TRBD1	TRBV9	CASSLGQLFSGNTIYF	TGTGCCAGCAGCTTGGGACAGCTTTTCTCTGGAAACACCATATATTTT
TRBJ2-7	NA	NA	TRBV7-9	CASRDSLYEQYF	TGTGCCAGCAGGGACAGCCTCTACGAGCAGTACTTC
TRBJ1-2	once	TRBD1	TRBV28	CASSSRGTANYGYTF	TGTGCCAGCAGTAGTAGGGGGACAGCTAACTATGGCTACACCTTC
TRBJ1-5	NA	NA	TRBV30	CAWSVSSTRSQPQHF	TGTGCCTGGAGTGTTTCGTCGACAAGATCTCAGCCCCAGCATTTT
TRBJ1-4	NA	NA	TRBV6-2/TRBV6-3	CASSQGPTEATNEKLFF	TGTGCCAGCAGCCAGGGGCCCACCGAAGCAACTAATGAAAAACTGTTTTTT
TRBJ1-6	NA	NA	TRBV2	CASKTDSLPSPLHF	TGTGCCAGCAAGACGGACAGCCTACCTTCACCCCTCCACTTT
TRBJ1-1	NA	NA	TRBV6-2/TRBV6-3	CASSYWVGSLNTEAFF	TGTGCCAGCAGTTACTGGGTTGGGAGTTTGAACACTGAAGCTTTCTTT
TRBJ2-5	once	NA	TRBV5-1	CASTVADLQETQYF	TGCGCCAGCACGGTAGCGGACCTCCAAGAGACCCAGTACTTC
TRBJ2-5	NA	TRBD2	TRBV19	CASSIGSSGGETQYF	TGTGCCAGTAGTATAGGGTCTAGCGGGGGAGAGACCCAGTACTTC
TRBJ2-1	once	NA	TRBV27	CASSYRDSSYNEQFF	TGTGCCAGCAGTTACCGGGACTCTTCCTACAATGAGCAGTTCTTC
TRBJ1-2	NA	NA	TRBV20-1	CSAPRTGGYTF	TGCAGTGCTCCTAGGACGGGAGGCTACACCTTC
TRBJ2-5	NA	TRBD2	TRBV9	CASSTTSGSSETQYF	TGTGCCAGCAGCACGACTAGCGGGAGCTCAGAGACCCAGTACTTC
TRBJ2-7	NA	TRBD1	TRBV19	CASSPRDRPSYEQYF	TGTGCCAGTAGTCCCCGGGACAGGCCCTCCTACGAGCAGTACTTC